Listed below are T cell receptor beta chains from one sample, sequenced in a study of blood T cell repertoires in COVID-19. Generated by immunoSEQ multiplex PCR, the TCRdb table keeps only in-frame clones and is missing some. The table records approximately 200,000 clones, almost 80% of them present only once. Sequenced: peripheral blood. The receptors shown here come from a man between 60 and 75 years old with active or convalescent COVID-19. Each CDR3 is given with its conserved first and last residue. A D gene is named only where the DNA matches it firmly. Size is omitted from some rows. Given values are once, few, many or a class for expanded clones.

.,17,TRBV10-3,TRBJ2-3,.,TGTGCCATCAGTGAGTCGATCGAGGGCCCCCGGGTAGATACGCAGTATTTT,CAISESIEGPRVDTQYF
.,15,TRBV27,TRBJ1-5,few,TGTGCCAGCAGTTTAGGAGGAGGGTACGGGCAGCCCCAGCATTTT,CASSLGGGYGQPQHF
.,15,TRBV10-3,TRBJ1-5,.,TGTGCCATCAGTGAATTACAGGAACCTAGTCAGCCCCAGCATTTT,CAISELQEPSQPQHF
TRBD1,10,TRBV20-1,TRBJ1-1,few,TGCAGTGCTAGACAGGGGGTAACTTTCTTT,CSARQGVTFF
.,14,TRBV4-2,TRBJ2-7,.,TGTGCCAGCAGCCACCCCCAGGGTACGTACGAGCAGTACTTC,CASSHPQGTYEQYF
TRBD2,16,TRBV6-2/TRBV6-3,TRBJ2-2,.,TGTGCCAGCAGCTATTCTAGCGGGAGATACACCGGGGAGCTGTTTTTT,CASSYSSGRYTGELFF
TRBD1,13,TRBV13,TRBJ1-1,.,TGTGCCAGCAACCTACAGGGGGCGACTGAAGCTTTCTTT,CASNLQGATEAFF
.,13,TRBV3-1/TRBV3-2,TRBJ2-6,.,TGTGCCAGCAGCCAGACAAGGGCCAACGTCCTGACTTTC,CASSQTRANVLTF
TRBD1,13,TRBV19,TRBJ1-1,.,TGTGCCAGTAGCGGACAGGGATGGACTGAAGCTTTCTTT,CASSGQGWTEAFF
.,18,TRBV9,TRBJ1-1,once,TGTGCCAGCAGCGTAGGCCCCATGGGGGGGGGCCGGGGAACTGAAGCTTTCTTT,CASSVGPMGGGRGTEAFF
TRBD1,14,TRBV2,TRBJ2-7,.,TGTGCCAGCAGTCCGGGACAGGGACTTTACGAGCAGTACTTC,CASSPGQGLYEQYF
TRBD1,17,TRBV29-1,TRBJ2-4,.,TGCAGCGTTGTGGGGCCAACAGGGGGCGCGTTCGAAAACATTCAGTACTTC,CSVVGPTGGAFENIQYF
.,12,TRBV24-1,TRBJ1-2,.,TGTGCCACCAGTGATTCGTACTATGGCTACACCTTC,CATSDSYYGYTF
TRBD2,16,TRBV24-1,TRBJ2-1,once,TGTGCCACCAGTGACGGGGGGACTAGCGCAAACAATGAGCAGTTCTTC,CATSDGGTSANNEQFF
.,17,TRBV28,TRBJ2-3,.,TGTGCCAGCAGTTTAAGGCCCGGGGTGATCCCCACAGATACGCAGTATTTT,CASSLRPGVIPTDTQYF
TRBD2,14,TRBV4-2,TRBJ2-5,.,TGTGCCAGCAGCCAAACTAGCGTGGGAGAGACCCAGTACTTC,CASSQTSVGETQYF
.,16,TRBV6-5,TRBJ1-6,.,TGTGCCAGCAGTTACTCCGGGGTATGGAGTGATTCACCCCTCCACTTT,CASSYSGVWSDSPLHF
TRBD1,14,TRBV7-9,TRBJ2-2,.,TGTGCCAGCAGCGTTCCGACAGGGTTGAGGGAGCTGTTTTTT,CASSVPTGLRELFF
.,15,TRBV30,TRBJ2-7,.,TGTGCCTGGAGTAGGGACTTGGGGGAAAACTACGAGCAGTACTTC,CAWSRDLGENYEQYF
.,15,TRBV5-1,TRBJ2-2,.,TGCGCCAGCAGCTTGGTCAGGGAGGTGGCCGGGGAGCTGTTTTTT,CASSLVREVAGELFF
.,15,TRBV9,TRBJ2-5,.,TGTGCCAGCAGCGTAGACGGAGCGGCCCAAGAGACCCAGTACTTC,CASSVDGAAQETQYF
TRBD1,15,TRBV27,TRBJ2-3,.,TGTGCCAGCAGTTTATATGGACAGGGAGAAGATACGCAGTATTTT,CASSLYGQGEDTQYF
TRBD2,19,TRBV19,TRBJ2-2,.,TGTGCCAGTAGTATAGTTCGACTAGCGGGAGGCCGTAGCACCGGGGAGCTGTTTTTT,CASSIVRLAGGRSTGELFF
TRBD1,14,TRBV6-5,TRBJ1-1,.,TGTGCCAGCAGACCGGGACAGGGGGGTACTGAAGCTTTCTTT,CASRPGQGGTEAFF
TRBD1,17,TRBV19,TRBJ2-6,.,TGTGCCAGTACCGGGACAGGTTTCATCTCTGGGGCCAACGTCCTGACTTTC,CASTGTGFISGANVLTF
TRBD1,15,TRBV11-2,TRBJ2-5,few,TGTGCCAGCAGCCCCGGACAGGCGTACCAAGAGACCCAGTACTTC,CASSPGQAYQETQYF
TRBD1,14,TRBV3-1/TRBV3-2,TRBJ2-7,.,TGTGCCAGCAGCCCGGGACAGGGGCTCTACGAGCAGTACTTC,CASSPGQGLYEQYF
.,13,TRBV30,TRBJ1-1,.,TGTGCCTTAAACCGCGGGGGGCTGGCTGAAGCTTTCTTT,CALNRGGLAEAFF
TRBD1,16,TRBV7-8,TRBJ1-6,.,TGTGCCAGCAGCACGCCCGACAGGGCGAGTGATTCACCCCTCCACTTT,CASSTPDRASDSPLHF
TRBD1,14,TRBV7-7,TRBJ2-7,.,TGTGCCAGCAGCGTAGACAGGGGCTCCTACGAGCAGTACTTC,CASSVDRGSYEQYF
.,11,TRBV6-5,TRBJ2-5,.,TGTGCCAGCACCGAGGATTGGACCCAGTACTTC,CASTEDWTQYF
.,17,TRBV4-1,TRBJ1-2,.,TGCGCCAGCAGCCAAAACACCGCCTCTTTGGGGGGATTGGACTACACCTTC,CASSQNTASLGGLDYTF
.,14,TRBV28,TRBJ2-1,.,TGTGCCAGCAGTTTACTGAGCTCCTACAATGAGCAGTTCTTC,CASSLLSSYNEQFF
TRBD2,13,TRBV30,TRBJ2-7,few,TGTGCCTGGAGTGGGGGGAGGGCCTACGAGCAGTACTTC,CAWSGGRAYEQYF
TRBD2,16,TRBV7-9,TRBJ2-1,.,TGTGCCAGCACCATCCTGCGGGGGAGCTCCTACAATGAGCAGTTCTTC,CASTILRGSSYNEQFF